The entry below describes one TCR beta chain. Antigen unknown. As to treatment: oral pan-JAK inhibitor, 5-10 mg twice daily. The data belong to a study of CD8+ T cells in alopecia areata. Whole-study findings and limits: An increase in clonality over normal scalp was evident in lesional scalp, especially alopecia totalis/universalis.

cDNA serving as the sequencing template came from extracted, reverse transcribed RNA. TCRdb's copy holds only in-frame clones and misses some; the assay was immunoSEQ multiplex PCR. There are around 99,000 clones in the sample; 84% occur only once, and over 20% lies in the top ten. Unmatched junction bases numbered 7, after V lost 4 bases and J lost 3 bases. CDR3 length equals 17 residues. The sequenced sample was CD8+ T cells sorted from blood, obtained at week 24, from a patient treated with tofacitinib. This clonotype was sampled from a human donor with alopecia areata. The rearrangement links TRBV23-1 to TRBJ2-2; 11 nucleotides match TRBD2. TRBV23-1 is known as an ORF, though its function is uncertain. The CDR3 here is CASSLSTSGVDTGELFF. CDR3 nucleotide sequence: TGCGCCAGCAGTCTTTCGACTAGCGGGGTTGACACCGGGGAGCTGTTTTTT.